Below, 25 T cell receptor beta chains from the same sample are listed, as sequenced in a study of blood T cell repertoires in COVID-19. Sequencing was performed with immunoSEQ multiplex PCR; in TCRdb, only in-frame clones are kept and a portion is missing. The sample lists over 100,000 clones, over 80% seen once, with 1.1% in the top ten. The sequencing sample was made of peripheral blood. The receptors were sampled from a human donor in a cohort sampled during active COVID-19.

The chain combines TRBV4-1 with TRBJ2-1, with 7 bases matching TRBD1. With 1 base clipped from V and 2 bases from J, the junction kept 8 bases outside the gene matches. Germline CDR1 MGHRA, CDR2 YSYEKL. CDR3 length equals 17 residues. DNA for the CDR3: TGCGCCAGCAGCCAAGTAGTCGCACAGGGGCCCTACAATGAGCAGTTCTTC. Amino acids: CASSQVVAQGPYNEQFF.

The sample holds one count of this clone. CDR3 nucleotide sequence: TGTGCCACCAGTCATAGGGGGTCGGGGTATGGCTACACCTTC. Residues: CATSHRGSGYGYTF. V usage is TRBV24-1 and J usage is TRBJ1-2, with D perhaps matching TRBD1 (6 bases). Germline values: CDR1 KGHDR, CDR2 SFDVKD. The CDR3 totals 14 residues. V lost 6 bases and J 5 bases, leaving 15 bases between the germline ends.

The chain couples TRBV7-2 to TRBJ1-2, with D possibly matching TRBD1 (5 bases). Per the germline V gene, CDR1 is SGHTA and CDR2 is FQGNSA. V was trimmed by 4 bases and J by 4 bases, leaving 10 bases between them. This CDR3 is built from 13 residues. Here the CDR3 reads CASSSGLSYGYTF. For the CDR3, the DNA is TGTGCCAGCAGCTCGGGACTATCCTATGGCTACACCTTC. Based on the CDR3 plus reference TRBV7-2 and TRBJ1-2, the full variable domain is GAGVSQSPSNKVTEKGKDVELRCDPISGHTALYWYRQSLGQGLEFLIYFQGNSAPDKSGLPSDRFSAERTGGSVSTLTIQRTQQEDSAVYLCASSSGLSYGYTFGSGTRLTVV.

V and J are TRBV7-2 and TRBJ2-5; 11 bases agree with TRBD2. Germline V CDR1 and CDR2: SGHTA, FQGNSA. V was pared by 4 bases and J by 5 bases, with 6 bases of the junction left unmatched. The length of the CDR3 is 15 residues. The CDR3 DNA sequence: TGTGCCAGCAGCTCGACACTAGCGGGAGCGGAGACCCAGTACTTC. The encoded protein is CASSSTLAGAETQYF.

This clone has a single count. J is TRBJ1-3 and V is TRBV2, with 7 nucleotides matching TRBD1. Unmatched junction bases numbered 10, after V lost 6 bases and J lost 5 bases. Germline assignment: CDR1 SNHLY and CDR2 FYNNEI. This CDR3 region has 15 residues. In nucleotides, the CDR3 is TGTGCCAGCAGCTTGGACAGGCCGCGTCGAAACACCATATATTTT. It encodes CASSLDRPRRNTIYF.

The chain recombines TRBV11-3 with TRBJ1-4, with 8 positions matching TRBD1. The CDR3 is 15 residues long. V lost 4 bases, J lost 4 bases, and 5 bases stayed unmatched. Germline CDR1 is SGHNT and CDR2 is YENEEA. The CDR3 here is CASSYETGVNEKLFF. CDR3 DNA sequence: TGTGCCAGCAGCTATGAGACAGGGGTTAATGAAAAACTGTTTTTT. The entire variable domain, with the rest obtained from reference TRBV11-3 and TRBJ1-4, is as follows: EAGVVQSPRYKIIEKKQPVAFWCNPISGHNTLYWYLQNLGQGPELLIRYENEEAVDDSQLPKDRFSAERLKGVDSTLKIQPAELGDSAVYLCASSYETGVNEKLFFGSGTQLSVL.

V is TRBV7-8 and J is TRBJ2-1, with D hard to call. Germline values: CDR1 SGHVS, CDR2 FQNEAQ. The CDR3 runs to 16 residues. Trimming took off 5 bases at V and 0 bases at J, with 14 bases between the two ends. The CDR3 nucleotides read TGTGCCAGCAGCCCTGGGCAGGCCAGCTCCTACAATGAGCAGTTCTTC. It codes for CASSPGQASSYNEQFF. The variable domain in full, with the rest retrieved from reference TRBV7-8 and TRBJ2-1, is GAGVSQSPRYKVAKRGQDVALRCDPISGHVSLFWYQQALGQGPEFLTYFQNEAQLDKSGLPSDRFFAERPEGSVSTLKIQRTQQEDSAVYLCASSPGQASSYNEQFFGPGTRLTVL.

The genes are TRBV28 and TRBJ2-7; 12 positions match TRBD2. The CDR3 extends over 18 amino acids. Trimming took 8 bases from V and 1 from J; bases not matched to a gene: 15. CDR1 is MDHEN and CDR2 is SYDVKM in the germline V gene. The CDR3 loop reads CASSKTSGSRPGSYEQYF. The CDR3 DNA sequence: TGTGCCAGCTCCAAGACTAGCGGGAGCCGCCCCGGGTCCTACGAGCAGTACTTC.

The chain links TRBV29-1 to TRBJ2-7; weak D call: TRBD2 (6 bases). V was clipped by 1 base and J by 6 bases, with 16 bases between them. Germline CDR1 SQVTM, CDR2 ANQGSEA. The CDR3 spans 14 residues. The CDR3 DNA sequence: TGCAGCGTTGAAGCAGCAAACGTGGGGGGCGAGCAGTACTTC. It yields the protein CSVEAANVGGEQYF.

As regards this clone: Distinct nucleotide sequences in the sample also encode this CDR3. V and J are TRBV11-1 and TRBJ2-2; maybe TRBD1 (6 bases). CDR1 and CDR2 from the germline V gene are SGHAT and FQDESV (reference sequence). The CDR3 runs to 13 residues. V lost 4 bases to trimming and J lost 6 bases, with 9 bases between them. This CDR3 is CASSSRQAGELFF. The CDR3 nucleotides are TGTGCCAGCAGCTCGCGACAGGCCGGGGAGCTGTTTTTT.

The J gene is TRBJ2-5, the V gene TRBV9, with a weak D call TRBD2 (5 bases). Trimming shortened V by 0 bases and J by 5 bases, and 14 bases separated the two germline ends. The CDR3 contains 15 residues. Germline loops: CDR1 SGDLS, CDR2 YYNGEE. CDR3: CASSVAGGGMETQYF. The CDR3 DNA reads TGTGCCAGCAGCGTAGCTGGCGGAGGTATGGAGACCCAGTACTTC.

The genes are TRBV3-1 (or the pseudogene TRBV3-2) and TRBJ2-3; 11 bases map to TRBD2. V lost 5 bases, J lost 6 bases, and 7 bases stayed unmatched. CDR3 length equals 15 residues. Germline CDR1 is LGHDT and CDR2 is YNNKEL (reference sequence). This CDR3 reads CASSMGLADLDTQYF. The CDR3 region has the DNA TGTGCCAGCAGCATGGGACTAGCGGACCTCGATACGCAGTATTTT.

Here the CDR3 reads CASSPAGRTSTEAFF. The CDR3 nucleotides are TGTGCCAGCAGCCCGGCAGGGCGGACCTCCACTGAAGCTTTCTTT. The rearrangement joins TRBV28 to TRBJ1-1; TRBD1 is a possible D gene (5 bases). V was shortened by 6 bases and J by 4 bases, with 18 bases between the two germline ends. In germline, CDR1 is MDHEN, CDR2 SYDVKM. There are 15 residues in the CDR3. Full variable domain (outside the CDR3, taken from reference TRBV28 and TRBJ1-1): DVKVTQSSRYLVKRTGEKVFLECVQDMDHENMFWYRQDPGLGLRLIYFSYDVKMKEKGDIPEGYSVSREKKERFSLILESASTNQTSMYLCASSPAGRTSTEAFFGQGTRLTVV.

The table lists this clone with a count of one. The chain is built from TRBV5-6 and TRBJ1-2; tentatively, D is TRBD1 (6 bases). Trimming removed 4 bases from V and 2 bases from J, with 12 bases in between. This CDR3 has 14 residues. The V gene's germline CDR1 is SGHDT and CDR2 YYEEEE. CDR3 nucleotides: TGTGCCAGCAGCCCCGGAGACAGGAACTATGGCTACACCTTC. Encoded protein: CASSPGDRNYGYTF.

The CDR3 region has the DNA TGTGCCACCAGTGACCCCCGCGCGGGGGCAAATTCACCCCTCCACTTT. Protein: CATSDPRAGANSPLHF. V and J are TRBV24-1 and TRBJ1-6; maybe TRBD1 (6 bases). The CDR3 length is 16 residues. Germline assignment: CDR1 KGHDR and CDR2 SFDVKD. Trimming stripped 4 bases from V and 7 bases from J, with 16 bases between.

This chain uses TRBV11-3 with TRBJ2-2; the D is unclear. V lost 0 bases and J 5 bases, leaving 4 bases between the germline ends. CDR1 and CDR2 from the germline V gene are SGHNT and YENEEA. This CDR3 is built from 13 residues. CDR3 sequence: CASSLDETGELFF. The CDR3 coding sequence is TGTGCCAGCAGCTTAGACGAGACCGGGGAGCTGTTTTTT.

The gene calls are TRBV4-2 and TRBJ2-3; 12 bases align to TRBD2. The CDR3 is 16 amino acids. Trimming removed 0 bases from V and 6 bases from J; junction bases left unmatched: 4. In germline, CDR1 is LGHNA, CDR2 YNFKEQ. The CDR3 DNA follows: TGTGCCAGCAGCCAAGAACTAGCGGGGGGCCCGGATACGCAGTATTTT. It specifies CASSQELAGGPDTQYF.

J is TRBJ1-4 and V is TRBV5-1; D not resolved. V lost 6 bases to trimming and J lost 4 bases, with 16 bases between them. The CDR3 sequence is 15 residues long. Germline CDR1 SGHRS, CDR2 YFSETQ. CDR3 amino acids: CASMIDPGYNEKLFF. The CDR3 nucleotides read TGCGCCAGCATGATTGATCCGGGTTATAATGAAAAACTGTTTTTT. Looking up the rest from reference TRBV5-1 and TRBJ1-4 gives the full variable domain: KAGVTQTPRYLIKTRGQQVTLSCSPISGHRSVSWYQQTPGQGLQFLFEYFSETQRNKGNFPGRFSGRQFSNSRSEMNVSTLELGDSALYLCASMIDPGYNEKLFFGSGTQLSVL.

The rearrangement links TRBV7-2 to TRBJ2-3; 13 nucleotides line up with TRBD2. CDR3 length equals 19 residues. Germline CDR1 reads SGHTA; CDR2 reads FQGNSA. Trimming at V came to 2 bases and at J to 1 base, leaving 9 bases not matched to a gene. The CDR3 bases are TGTGCCAGCAGCTTAATAGGACTAGCGGGGGACGGGGGCACAGATACGCAGTATTTT. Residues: CASSLIGLAGDGGTDTQYF.

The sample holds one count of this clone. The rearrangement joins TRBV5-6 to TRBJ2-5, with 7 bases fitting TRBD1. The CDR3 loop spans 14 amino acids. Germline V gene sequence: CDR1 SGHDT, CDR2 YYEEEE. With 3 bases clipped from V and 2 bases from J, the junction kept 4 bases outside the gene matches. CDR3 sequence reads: CASSSGQKQETQYF. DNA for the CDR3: TGTGCCAGCAGCTCGGGACAGAAGCAAGAGACCCAGTACTTC.

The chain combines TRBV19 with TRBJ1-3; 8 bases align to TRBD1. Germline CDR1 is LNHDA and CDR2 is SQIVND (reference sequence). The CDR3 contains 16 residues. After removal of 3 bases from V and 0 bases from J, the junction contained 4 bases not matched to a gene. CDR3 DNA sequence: TGTGCCAGTAGTATGGGGACAGGTGTCTCTGGAAACACCATATATTTT. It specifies CASSMGTGVSGNTIYF.

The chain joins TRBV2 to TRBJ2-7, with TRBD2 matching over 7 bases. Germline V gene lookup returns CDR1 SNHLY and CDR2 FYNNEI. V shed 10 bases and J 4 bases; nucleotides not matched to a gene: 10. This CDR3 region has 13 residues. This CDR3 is CATSYGRGYEQYF. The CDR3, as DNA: TGTGCCACTTCGTACGGGCGGGGGTACGAGCAGTACTTC. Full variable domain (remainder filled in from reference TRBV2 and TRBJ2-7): EPEVTQTPSHQVTQMGQEVILRCVPISNHLYFYWYRQILGQKVEFLVSFYNNEISEKSEIFDDQFSVERPDGSNFTLKIRSTKLEDSAMYFCATSYGRGYEQYFGPGTRLTVT.

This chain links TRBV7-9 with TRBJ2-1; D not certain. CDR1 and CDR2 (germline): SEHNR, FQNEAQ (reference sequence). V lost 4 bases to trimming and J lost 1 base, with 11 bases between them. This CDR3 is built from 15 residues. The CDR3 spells CASSSTWPSYNEQFF. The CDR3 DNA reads TGTGCCAGCAGCTCGACATGGCCATCCTACAATGAGCAGTTCTTC. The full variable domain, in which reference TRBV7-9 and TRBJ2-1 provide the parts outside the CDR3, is DTGVSQNPRHKITKRGQNVTFRCDPISEHNRLYWYRQTLGQGPEFLTYFQNEAQLEKSRLLSDRFSAERPKGSFSTLEIQRTEQGDSAMYLCASSSTWPSYNEQFFGPGTRLTVL.

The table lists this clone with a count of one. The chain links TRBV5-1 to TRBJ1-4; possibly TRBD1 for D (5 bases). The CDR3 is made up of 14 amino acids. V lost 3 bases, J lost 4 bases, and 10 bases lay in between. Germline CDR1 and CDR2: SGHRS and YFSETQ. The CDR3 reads CASSSTGFNEKLFF. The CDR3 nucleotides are TGCGCCAGCAGCTCCACAGGATTTAATGAAAAACTGTTTTTT.

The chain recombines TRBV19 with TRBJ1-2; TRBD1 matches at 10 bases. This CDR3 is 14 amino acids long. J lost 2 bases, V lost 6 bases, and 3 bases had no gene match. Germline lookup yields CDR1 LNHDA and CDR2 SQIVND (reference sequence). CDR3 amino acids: CASRRDRGNYGYTF. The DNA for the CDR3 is TGTGCCAGTAGGCGGGACAGGGGCAACTATGGCTACACCTTC.